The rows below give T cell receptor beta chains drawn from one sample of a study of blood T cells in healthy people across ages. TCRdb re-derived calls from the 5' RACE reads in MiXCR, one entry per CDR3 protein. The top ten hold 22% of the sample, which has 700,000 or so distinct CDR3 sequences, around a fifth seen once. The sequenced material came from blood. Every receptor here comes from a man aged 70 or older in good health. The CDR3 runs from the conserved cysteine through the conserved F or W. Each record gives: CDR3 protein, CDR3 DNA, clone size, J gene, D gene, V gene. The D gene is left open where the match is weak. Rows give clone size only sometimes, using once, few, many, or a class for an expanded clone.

CDR3aa: CASSLAELSSGANVLTF
CDR3nt: TGCGCCAGCAGCTTGGCCGAGCTTAGCTCTGGGGCCAACGTCCTGACTTTC
abundance: .
j_gene: TRBJ2-6
d_gene: .
v_gene: TRBV5-1

CDR3aa: CAWSASGSWQETQYF
CDR3nt: TGTGCCTGGAGTGCCAGCGGGAGTTGGCAAGAGACCCAGTACTTC
abundance: many
j_gene: TRBJ2-5
d_gene: TRBD2
v_gene: TRBV30

CDR3aa: CASSLRGLRDTGELFF
CDR3nt: TGTGCCAGCAGCTTGAGAGGACTCCGAGACACCGGGGAGCTGTTTTTT
abundance: few
j_gene: TRBJ2-2
d_gene: .
v_gene: TRBV7-2

CDR3aa: CSASRQTNTDTQYF
CDR3nt: TGCAGTGCTAGCCGACAGACGAACACAGATACGCAGTATTTT
abundance: few
j_gene: TRBJ2-3
d_gene: .
v_gene: TRBV20-1

CDR3aa: CASRRLQNSGANVLTF
CDR3nt: TGTGCCAGCAGGCGCTTACAGAACTCTGGGGCCAACGTCCTGACTTTC
abundance: few
j_gene: TRBJ2-6
d_gene: .
v_gene: TRBV27

CDR3aa: CASSPPMGSPIKNIQYF
CDR3nt: TGTGCCAGCAGTCCCCCCATGGGTAGCCCAATAAAAAACATTCAGTACTTC
abundance: .
j_gene: TRBJ2-4
d_gene: .
v_gene: TRBV28

CDR3aa: CASSLGRQLAKNIQYF
CDR3nt: TGTGCCAGCAGTTTAGGGAGACAGCTAGCCAAAAACATTCAGTACTTC
abundance: .
j_gene: TRBJ2-4
d_gene: .
v_gene: TRBV12-3/TRBV12-4

CDR3aa: CASSYSGLYNEQFF
CDR3nt: TGTGCCAGCAGTTACTCCGGACTTTACAATGAGCAGTTCTTC
abundance: few
j_gene: TRBJ2-1
d_gene: .
v_gene: TRBV6-2/TRBV6-3

CDR3aa: CASSELLGGNTDTQYF
CDR3nt: TGTGCCAGCAGTGAGTTGTTAGGGGGCAACACAGATACGCAGTATTTT
abundance: .
j_gene: TRBJ2-3
d_gene: TRBD1
v_gene: TRBV6-1

CDR3aa: CASSLPAGPLNVLTF
CDR3nt: TGCGCCAGCAGCCTTCCTGCCGGACCGTTAAACGTCCTGACTTTC
abundance: few
j_gene: TRBJ2-6
d_gene: .
v_gene: TRBV5-1

CDR3aa: CVSSLFAAGVAYNEQFF
CDR3nt: TGTGTCAGCAGCTTGTTTGCGGCGGGAGTCGCCTACAATGAGCAGTTCTTC
abundance: few
j_gene: TRBJ2-1
d_gene: TRBD2
v_gene: TRBV5-6

CDR3aa: CASSVGFPGQDVYGYTF
CDR3nt: TGTGCCAGCAGCGTAGGCTTTCCGGGACAGGACGTTTATGGCTACACCTTC
abundance: few
j_gene: TRBJ1-2
d_gene: TRBD1
v_gene: TRBV9

CDR3aa: CSAPPPGSPLHF
CDR3nt: TGCAGTGCTCCACCTCCAGGGTCACCCCTCCACTTT
abundance: .
j_gene: TRBJ1-6
d_gene: .
v_gene: TRBV20-1

CDR3aa: CASMVRGGRTGELFF
CDR3nt: TGTGCCAGCATGGTTCGTGGGGGTAGGACCGGGGAGCTGTTTTTT
abundance: .
j_gene: TRBJ2-2
d_gene: .
v_gene: TRBV6-5

CDR3aa: CASSGGRGSGRYGYTF
CDR3nt: TGTGCCAGCAGTGGCGGTCGGGGTTCGGGTCGCTATGGCTACACCTTC
abundance: .
j_gene: TRBJ1-2
d_gene: .
v_gene: TRBV2

CDR3aa: CASGLPLVGDLADTQYF
CDR3nt: TGTGCTAGTGGTTTGCCCCTAGTCGGAGACCTCGCAGATACGCAGTATTTT
abundance: few
j_gene: TRBJ2-3
d_gene: .
v_gene: TRBV12-5

CDR3aa: CASSLDPGPYGYTF
CDR3nt: TGCGCCAGCAGCTTGGACCCAGGCCCTTATGGCTACACCTTC
abundance: many
j_gene: TRBJ1-2
d_gene: .
v_gene: TRBV5-1

CDR3aa: CASSQDPGTLARYF
CDR3nt: TGCGCCAGCAGCCAAGATCCAGGGACACTTGCTCGGTACTTC
abundance: few
j_gene: TRBJ2-4
d_gene: .
v_gene: TRBV4-3

CDR3aa: CASSPITGDTDTQYF
CDR3nt: TGTGCCAGCAGCCCTATAACAGGGGACACAGATACGCAGTATTTT
abundance: .
j_gene: TRBJ2-3
d_gene: TRBD1
v_gene: TRBV14

CDR3aa: CASSLEYGELFF
CDR3nt: TGTGCCAGCAGCTTAGAGTACGGGGAGCTGTTTTTT
abundance: few
j_gene: TRBJ2-2
d_gene: .
v_gene: TRBV7-6

CDR3aa: CASSQEGTSGFYEQYF
CDR3nt: TGCGCCAGCAGCCAAGAGGGGACTAGCGGGTTCTACGAGCAGTACTTC
abundance: few
j_gene: TRBJ2-7
d_gene: TRBD2
v_gene: TRBV4-1

CDR3aa: CASSLGGPTNEKLFF
CDR3nt: TGCGCCAGCAGCTTGGGGGGACCAACTAATGAAAAACTGTTTTTT
abundance: .
j_gene: TRBJ1-4
d_gene: .
v_gene: TRBV5-1

CDR3aa: CASKGTGVSGANVLTF
CDR3nt: TGTGCCAGCAAGGGAACAGGGGTATCTGGGGCCAACGTCCTGACTTTC
abundance: .
j_gene: TRBJ2-6
d_gene: TRBD1
v_gene: TRBV2

CDR3aa: CASSPIMDETQYF
CDR3nt: TGTGCCAGCAGTCCCATTATGGACGAGACCCAGTACTTC
abundance: .
j_gene: TRBJ2-5
d_gene: .
v_gene: TRBV27

CDR3aa: CASSDLRDRGIYEQYF
CDR3nt: TGTGCCAGCAGCGACCTCCGGGACAGGGGCATCTACGAGCAGTACTTC
abundance: few
j_gene: TRBJ2-7
d_gene: TRBD1
v_gene: TRBV6-1

CDR3aa: CASSFGTAGGTQYF
CDR3nt: TGTGCCAGCAGTTTCGGGACAGCCGGCGGGACCCAGTACTTC
abundance: few
j_gene: TRBJ2-5
d_gene: TRBD1
v_gene: TRBV12-3/TRBV12-4

CDR3aa: CASSELAGDSNQPQHF
CDR3nt: TGTGCCAGCAGTGAATTAGCAGGGGATAGCAATCAGCCCCAGCATTTT
abundance: once
j_gene: TRBJ1-5
d_gene: .
v_gene: TRBV6-1

CDR3aa: CASSPARAYGTDTQYF
CDR3nt: TGTGCCAGCAGCCCCGCGAGGGCGTACGGCACAGATACGCAGTATTTT
abundance: .
j_gene: TRBJ2-3
d_gene: .
v_gene: TRBV5-8

CDR3aa: CASSEFGTGGEQFF
CDR3nt: TGTGCCAGCAGTGAATTCGGGACAGGGGGTGAGCAGTTCTTC
abundance: .
j_gene: TRBJ2-1
d_gene: TRBD1
v_gene: TRBV25-1

CDR3aa: CASSYTGTVQETQYF
CDR3nt: TGCGCCAGCAGCTACACCGGGACAGTTCAAGAGACCCAGTACTTC
abundance: .
j_gene: TRBJ2-5
d_gene: TRBD1
v_gene: TRBV5-1

CDR3aa: CASSQDGWTYQETQYF
CDR3nt: TGTGCCAGCAGCCAAGATGGGTGGACGTACCAAGAGACCCAGTACTTC
abundance: .
j_gene: TRBJ2-5
d_gene: .
v_gene: TRBV14

CDR3aa: CASSTTGQPNEKLFF
CDR3nt: TGCGCCAGCAGCACCACCGGGCAGCCTAATGAAAAACTGTTTTTT
abundance: .
j_gene: TRBJ1-4
d_gene: .
v_gene: TRBV5-1

CDR3aa: CATSRELAADTDTQYF
CDR3nt: TGTGCCACCAGCAGGGAACTAGCGGCGGACACAGATACGCAGTATTTT
abundance: .
j_gene: TRBJ2-3
d_gene: TRBD2
v_gene: TRBV15

CDR3aa: CASSQGTSGAIYNEQFF
CDR3nt: TGCGCCAGCAGCCAAGGAACTAGCGGAGCGATATACAATGAGCAGTTCTTC
abundance: many
j_gene: TRBJ2-1
d_gene: TRBD2
v_gene: TRBV4-3

CDR3aa: CASSLAADSSTDTQYF
CDR3nt: TGTGCCAGCAGCTTAGCGGCCGACTCTAGCACAGATACGCAGTATTTT
abundance: .
j_gene: TRBJ2-3
d_gene: .
v_gene: TRBV7-2

CDR3aa: CASSPLSSREVNEQFF
CDR3nt: TGTGCCAGCAGCCCCCTTTCGTCTCGGGAGGTGAATGAGCAGTTCTTC
abundance: .
j_gene: TRBJ2-1
d_gene: TRBD2
v_gene: TRBV9

CDR3aa: CASSQDGTSTNEAFF
CDR3nt: TGTGCCAGCAGCCAAGATGGGACAAGTACGAATGAAGCTTTCTTT
abundance: .
j_gene: TRBJ1-1
d_gene: .
v_gene: TRBV4-2

CDR3aa: CASSQRDRRTYGYTF
CDR3nt: TGTGCCAGCAGCCAAAGGGACCGACGTACCTATGGCTACACCTTC
abundance: many
j_gene: TRBJ1-2
d_gene: .
v_gene: TRBV4-2

CDR3aa: CASSFLYTEAFF
CDR3nt: TGTGCCAGCAGTTTTCTGTACACTGAAGCTTTCTTT
abundance: few
j_gene: TRBJ1-1
d_gene: .
v_gene: TRBV28

CDR3aa: CASSSRLADSYNEQFF
CDR3nt: TGTGCCAGCAGTTCCCGACTAGCGGATTCCTACAATGAGCAGTTCTTC
abundance: .
j_gene: TRBJ2-1
d_gene: TRBD2
v_gene: TRBV12-3/TRBV12-4

CDR3aa: CSVDLYYGYTF
CDR3nt: TGCAGCGTTGACCTTTACTATGGCTACACCTTC
abundance: .
j_gene: TRBJ1-2
d_gene: .
v_gene: TRBV29-1

CDR3aa: CASSLNVYTGELFF
CDR3nt: TGTGCCAGCAGCTTAAACGTGTACACCGGGGAGCTGTTTTTT
abundance: many
j_gene: TRBJ2-2
d_gene: .
v_gene: TRBV7-9

CDR3aa: CASSQDYTQYF
CDR3nt: TGCGCCAGCAGCCAAGATTATACGCAGTATTTT
abundance: few
j_gene: TRBJ2-3
d_gene: .
v_gene: TRBV4-1

CDR3aa: CATSASLSTDTQYF
CDR3nt: TGTGCCACCAGCGCCTCCCTTAGCACAGATACGCAGTATTTT
abundance: few
j_gene: TRBJ2-3
d_gene: .
v_gene: TRBV15

CDR3aa: CASSPGSLGGEKLFF
CDR3nt: TGCGCCAGCAGCCCCGGGAGTTTGGGGGGTGAAAAACTGTTTTTT
abundance: once
j_gene: TRBJ1-4
d_gene: .
v_gene: TRBV5-1

CDR3aa: CASSIVPEETQYF
CDR3nt: TGTGCCAGTAGTATAGTGCCAGAAGAGACCCAGTACTTC
abundance: .
j_gene: TRBJ2-5
d_gene: .
v_gene: TRBV19

CDR3aa: CASSEQTGTNYGYTF
CDR3nt: TGCGCCAGCAGTGAGCAAACAGGGACAAACTATGGCTACACCTTC
abundance: few
j_gene: TRBJ1-2
d_gene: .
v_gene: TRBV10-2

CDR3aa: CASSLGGRGNYNEQFF
CDR3nt: TGTGCCAGCAGCTTAGGCGGCCGCGGAAACTACAATGAGCAGTTCTTC
abundance: .
j_gene: TRBJ2-1
d_gene: .
v_gene: TRBV2

CDR3aa: CASRHDTNNSPLHF
CDR3nt: TGTGCCAGCAGACACGACACCAATAATTCACCCCTCCACTTT
abundance: few
j_gene: TRBJ1-6
d_gene: .
v_gene: TRBV12-3/TRBV12-4

CDR3aa: CASSRTLDSTDTQYF
CDR3nt: TGTGCCAGCAGCCGAACCCTCGACAGCACAGATACGCAGTATTTT
abundance: .
j_gene: TRBJ2-3
d_gene: .
v_gene: TRBV14

CDR3aa: CSARDRTGGRNSPLHF
CDR3nt: TGCAGTGCTAGAGACCGGACAGGGGGCCGTAATTCACCCCTCCACTTT
abundance: few
j_gene: TRBJ1-6
d_gene: TRBD1
v_gene: TRBV20-1